The present TCR beta chain was sequenced within a study of T cells in Graves' hyperthyroidism and ophthalmopathy. Overall study findings and caveats: In blood, most of the thyroid clonotypes expanded above 0.001 were also present.

Absent ophthalmopathy progression within 18 months defined stable Graves' hyperthyroidism. Diagnoses were established using clinical symptoms, serum thyroxine and TRAb, thyroid ultrasound and orbital computed tomography. Using RNA transcripts as the source, TCR beta CDR3 regions were amplified. The primer set for the first-round RT-PCR of the TCR CDR3 was HTBI. Each CDR3 protein gets one entry after TCRdb re-called the multiplex PCR reads with MiXCR. Here the sample spans hundreds of thousands of distinct CDR3 sequences, over 35% being singletons. As concerns this clonotype: Its antigen remains unidentified.

In germline, CDR1 is SGDLS, CDR2 YYNGEE. Trimming at V came to 0 bases and at J to 10 bases, leaving 1 base not matched to a gene. The CDR3 is 14 amino acids. The clonotype comes from a man aged 18 to 30 with Graves' hyperthyroidism. The sample was blood. The chain recombines TRBV9 with TRBJ1-6; 10 bases align to TRBD1. The CDR3 is CASSVGTGGSPLHF. CDR3 DNA sequence: TGTGCCAGCAGCGTAGGGACAGGGGGGTCACCCCTCCACTTT.